This T cell receptor beta chain stems from a study of regulatory T cells in long-lasting Graves disease. Many counts were recorded for this clonotype. The sample's time point: newly diagnosed GD, antithyroid drugs for less than 3 months. PBMCs were the source of the RNA used for TCR sequencing. Trimming stripped 6 bases from V and 4 bases from J, with 18 bases between. Germline V gene sequence: CDR1 MNHNS, CDR2 SASEGT. This CDR3 has 15 residues. Arm-PCR with iRepertoire HTBI primers amplified the CDR3 regions for these TCR beta libraries. TCRdb re-called the multiplex PCR reads through MiXCR, storing one row per CDR3 protein. The table shows a few hundred thousand distinct CDR3 sequences, with about an eighth occurring only once. These data were also reused for a study on T cells in Graves' hyperthyroidism and ophthalmopathy. This second report adds: Those with hyperthyroidism were 18 to 65 years old, newly diagnosed, and ill for under 2 months. A set of HTBI primers served as the primers for a first-round RT-PCR of the TCR CDR3. Most expanded thyroid clonotypes above 0.001 also appeared in blood.

Sequencing used peripheral blood mononuclear cells (PBMCs), obtained at new diagnosis, from a patient treated with antithyroid drugs. The sequence came from a woman between 18 and 29 years old with Graves disease. J is TRBJ1-1 and V is TRBV6-1, with D possibly being TRBD1 (6 bases). CDR3 sequence (DNA): TGTGCCAGCAGCCCCTATACGCAGGGGACCACTGAAGCTTTCTTT. Its protein is CASSPYTQGTTEAFF.